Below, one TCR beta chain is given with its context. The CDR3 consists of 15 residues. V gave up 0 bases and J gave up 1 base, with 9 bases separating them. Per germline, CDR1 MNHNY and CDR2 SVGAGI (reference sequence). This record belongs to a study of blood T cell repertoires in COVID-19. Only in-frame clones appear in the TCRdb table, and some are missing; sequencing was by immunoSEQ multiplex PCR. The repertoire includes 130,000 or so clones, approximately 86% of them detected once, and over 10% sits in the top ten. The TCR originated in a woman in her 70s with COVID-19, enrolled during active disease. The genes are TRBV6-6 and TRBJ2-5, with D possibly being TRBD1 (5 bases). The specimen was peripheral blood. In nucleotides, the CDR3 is TGTGCCAGCAGTTACTCAAGAACAGGCCAAGAGACCCAGTACTTC. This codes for CASSYSRTGQETQYF.